There are many counts of the clone carrying this T cell receptor (beta chain). Its antigen is still unknown. Amplification targeted TCR beta CDR3 regions from RNA transcripts. Using the HTBI primer set, a first-round RT-PCR was run on the TCR CDR3. In TCRdb, the multiplex PCR reads were re-called with MiXCR into one record per CDR3 protein. Of 330,000 or so distinct CDR3 sequences listed, less than 20% are singletons. This specimen comes from a study of T cells in Graves' hyperthyroidism and ophthalmopathy. Study outcomes and limitations: Blood samples included most of the expanded thyroid clonotypes exceeding 0.001. A model built on 13 V-J features separated ophthalmopathy from stable hyperthyroidism.

V dropped 4 bases and J dropped 7 bases, with 18 bases sitting between them. Germline V gives CDR1 SGHDT, CDR2 YYEEEE. The CDR3 length is 14 residues. This TCR derives from a woman aged 40 to 50 with Graves' ophthalmopathy. The chain is built from TRBV5-6 and TRBJ2-7; TRBD1 is a possible D gene (6 bases). The sample consisted of blood. The CDR3 DNA is TGTGCCAGCAGCCGGGTGGTTTCGACAGGAGAGCAGTACTTC. Translated, it gives CASSRVVSTGEQYF.